The 18 T cell receptor beta chains given below trace back to one sample, sequenced in a study of T cell clonality in common variable immunodeficiency. The method was immunoSEQ multiplex PCR; TCRdb's version includes in-frame clones alone and lacks a portion of them. The sample yields tens of thousands of clones, without any singletons. Material: peripheral blood mononuclear cells. These receptors originate from a person between 18 and 75 years old in good health.

This clone was counted at least ten times. The observed sequence ends 3 residues before the CDR3 terminus, with the missing tail filled in from the germline J gene. The V and J genes are TRBV30 and TRBJ1-4; 11 positions agree with TRBD1. V lost 0 bases and J lost 7; bases outside the gene matches: 4. This CDR3 is 15 amino acids long. The germline V gene has CDR1 GTSNPN and CDR2 SVGIG (reference sequence). CDR3 protein: CAWSVGTGGFEKLFF. Partial CDR3 DNA: TGTGCCTGGAGTGTCGGGACAGGGGGTTTTGAAAAA.

This clone was observed at least ten times. The CDR3 goes on 3 residues after the read ends, and that part is filled in from the germline J gene. The chain uses TRBV14 and TRBJ2-7, with D possibly TRBD1 on 5 matching bases. This CDR3 region has 12 residues. Trimming shortened V by 6 bases and J by 2 bases, and 8 bases separated the two germline ends. The V gene's germline CDR1 is SGHDN and CDR2 FVKESK. Incomplete CDR3 DNA: TGTGCCAGCAGTTCGACAGCCTACGAG. It yields the protein CASSSTAYE. The full CDR3 is CASSSTAYEQYF.

Details on this clone: The read finishes 3 residues shy of the CDR3 end, and the germline J gene is used to complete it. The chain is built from TRBV19 and TRBJ1-2, with D possibly TRBD1 on 5 matching bases. The germline V gene encodes CDR1 LNHDA and CDR2 SQIVND (reference sequence). The CDR3 runs 16 residues. The DNA read from the CDR3 is TGTGCCAGTAGTCGGACTAGCGGGGGAACCTACAATGAC. Protein product: CASSRTSGGTYND. The whole CDR3 reads CASSRTSGGTYNDYTF.

This clone appeared many times. At one of its ends the junction is not consistent with the germline gene, which may arise from a read error. The sequenced part of the CDR3 DNA is TGCGCCAGCAGCCAAGTTAGGAGGGGAAGTCCCTACGAG. Its protein product is CASSQVRRGSPYE. The entire CDR3 protein reads CASSQVRRGSPYEQYF. The chain employs TRBV4-2 and TRBJ2-7, with a possible D match to TRBD2 (6 bases). The CDR3 extends 3 residues past the end of the read, so its final part is completed from the germline J gene. This CDR3 has 16 amino acids. Germline-derived CDR1 and CDR2 are LGHNA and YNFKEQ.

This clone occurred many times. The read finishes 3 residues shy of the CDR3 end, and the germline J gene is used to complete it. The chain couples TRBV10-3 to TRBJ2-7; 16 positions agree with TRBD2. The germline V gene has CDR1 ENHRY and CDR2 SYGVKD. The CDR3 covers 18 residues. V gave up 3 bases and J gave up 3 bases; unmatched junction bases: 8. The CDR3 protein is CAISDPSGTSGRDYEQYF. CDR3 DNA, as far as it was read: TGTGCCATCAGTGATCCTTCCGGGACTAGCGGGAGGGACTACGAG.

This clone was counted many times. Read data end 3 residues before the CDR3 end; the end is taken from the germline J gene. The V call is TRBV14, the J call TRBJ2-2; D is undetermined. CDR1 and CDR2 (germline): SGHDN, FVKESK. The CDR3 is made up of 13 amino acids. Deletions cut 1 base from V and 6 bases from J, with 6 bases between. The CDR3 reads CASSQVAAGELFF. The CDR3 bases that were read are TGTGCCAGCAGCCAAGTAGCAGCCGGGGAG. The whole variable domain, filled in from reference TRBV14 and TRBJ2-2, reads EAGVTQFPSHSVIEKGQTVTLRCDPISGHDNLYWYRRVMGKEIKFLLHFVKESKQDESGMPNNRFLAERTGGTYSTLKVQPAELEDSGVYFCASSQVAAGELFFGEGSRLTVL.

This clone occurred many times. Read coverage stops 3 residues before the CDR3 terminus; the germline J gene supplies the remainder. The V gene is TRBV19, the J gene TRBJ1-2, with TRBD1 matching over 8 bases. V was pared by 6 bases and J by 2 bases, with 5 bases of the junction left unmatched. Germline V gene lookup returns CDR1 LNHDA and CDR2 SQIVND (reference sequence). CDR3 length equals 14 residues. The CDR3 sequence: CASRADRGNYGYTF. The sequenced CDR3 bases are TGTGCCAGTAGGGCAGACAGGGGAAACTATGGC.

Of note for this clone: The DNA ends 3 residues before the CDR3 does, and the rest of the CDR3 is filled in from the germline J gene. V is TRBV30 and J is TRBJ1-2, with 11 positions matching TRBD1. Germline assignment: CDR1 GTSNPN and CDR2 SVGIG (reference sequence). The CDR3 has 15 residues. CDR3 DNA (partial): TGTGCCTGGAGTAACCTAGGACAGGGGGCGAACGAC. Its translation: CAWSNLGQGAND. The complete CDR3 protein is CAWSNLGQGANDYTF.

In this sample, this clone turned up many times. The read terminates 3 residues ahead of where the CDR3 ends, so the germline J gene completes it. The chain links TRBV10-3 to TRBJ2-3; 9 bases match TRBD1. Trimming cost V 6 bases and J 3 bases; bases outside gene matches: 4. The CDR3 has 14 amino acids. Germline V CDR1 and CDR2: ENHRY, SYGVKD. The covered CDR3 bases are TGTGCCATCAGGGGGGGACAGGGAACAGATACG. This gives the protein CAIRGGQGTDT. The full CDR3 sequence reads CAIRGGQGTDTQYF.

In its sample, this clone was seen many times. The read finishes 3 residues shy of the CDR3 end, and the germline J gene is used to complete it. This chain joins TRBV13 and TRBJ1-3; 7 positions match TRBD1. Germline-derived CDR1 and CDR2 are PRHDT and FYEKMQ (reference sequence). The CDR3 has 17 residues. J gave up 1 base and V 4 bases, and 10 bases lay outside the gene matches. This CDR3 is CASSSRTGAKSGNTIYF. The CDR3 bases that were read are TGTGCCAGCAGCTCCCGAACAGGGGCGAAATCTGGAAACACC. Variable domain in full (rest from reference TRBV13 and TRBJ1-3): AAGVIQSPRHLIKEKRETATLKCYPIPRHDTVYWYQQGPGQDPQFLISFYEKMQSDKGSIPDRFSAQQFSDYHSELNMSSLELGDSALYFCASSSRTGAKSGNTIYFGEGSWLTVV.

At least ten counts were recorded for this clone. The observed sequence ends 3 residues before the CDR3 terminus, with the missing tail filled in from the germline J gene. The rearrangement links TRBV5-8 to TRBJ2-2; a weak D match, TRBD1 (5 bases). Germline values: CDR1 SGHTS, CDR2 YDEGEE. Trimming cost V 1 base and J 9 bases, with 16 bases left between them. The CDR3 is made up of 15 amino acids. The part of the CDR3 DNA that was read is TGTGCCAGCAGCTTGTATTCGGCAGGGCGAAGGGAG. The encoded protein is CASSLYSAGRRE. The whole CDR3 protein is CASSLYSAGRRELFF.

This clone appeared many times. Read coverage stops 3 residues before the CDR3 terminus; the germline J gene supplies the remainder. The chain employs TRBV20-1 and TRBJ2-3; D ambiguous. Germline CDR1 is DFQATT and CDR2 is SNEGSKA (reference sequence). Trimming stripped 4 bases from V and 4 bases from J, with 9 bases between. CDR3 length: 12 residues. The CDR3 sequence is CSATTRADTQYF. Incomplete CDR3 DNA: TGCAGTGCTACCACCCGGGCAGATACG.

This clone was seen many times. Read sequence stops 3 residues before the CDR3 end, and the germline J gene provides the missing end. The chain links TRBV18 to TRBJ1-3; TRBD1 matches 12 bases. The CDR3 length is 17 residues. Unmatched junction bases numbered 5, after V lost 5 bases and J lost 0 bases. Germline lookup yields CDR1 KGHSH and CDR2 LQKENI. The CDR3 is CASSSGQGASSGNTIYF. Incomplete CDR3 DNA: TGTGCCAGCTCATCGGGACAGGGGGCTAGCTCTGGAAACACC.

This clone was seen at least ten times. The read terminates 3 residues ahead of where the CDR3 ends, so the germline J gene completes it. The chain has TRBV5-1 and TRBJ2-5; 7 positions agree with TRBD2. CDR3 length equals 13 residues. Germline CDR1 reads SGHRS; CDR2 reads YFSETQ. The V gene end was trimmed by 5 bases and the J gene end by 1 base; junction bases not matched to a gene: 2. The CDR3 is CASRSGIQETQYF. Partial CDR3 DNA: TGCGCCAGCAGGAGCGGGATCCAAGAGACC.

This clone was seen at least ten times. CDR3 sequence reads: CASSFQVTYEQYF. The CDR3 DNA, read in part, is TGTGCCAGTAGTTTCCAGGTTACCTACGAG. V gene TRBV19 combines with J gene TRBJ2-7; no reliable D call. The read terminates 3 residues ahead of where the CDR3 ends, so the germline J gene completes it. From germline, CDR1 is LNHDA and CDR2 SQIVND (reference sequence). V was shortened by 5 bases and J by 2 bases, with 10 bases between the two germline ends. This CDR3 is 13 amino acids long.

This clone was counted between two and nine times. The DNA ends 3 residues before the CDR3 does, and the rest of the CDR3 is filled in from the germline J gene. V gene TRBV11-2 combines with J gene TRBJ2-5; D is undetermined. This CDR3 has 15 amino acids. Germline CDR1 SGHAT, CDR2 FQNNGV. V was cut by 0 bases and J by 2 bases, with 10 bases left in between. CDR3 DNA (partial): TGTGCCAGCAGCTTAGATGGGCTGGAGCAAGAGACC. This codes for CASSLDGLEQET. The complete CDR3 sequence is CASSLDGLEQETQYF.

This clone has a count of ten or more. The read gets to within 3 residues of the CDR3 end, and the germline J gene fills in the rest. The V and J genes are TRBV5-1 and TRBJ1-1; D ambiguous. The V end was cut by 0 bases, the J end by 7 bases, with 7 bases between. This CDR3 has 12 residues. Germline V CDR1 and CDR2: SGHRS, YFSETQ. The DNA read from the CDR3 is TGCGCCAGCAGCTTGGACGGGGATGAA. This sequence encodes CASSLDGDE. The full CDR3 is CASSLDGDEAFF.

There are many counts of this clone. Sequencing ends 3 residues short of the CDR3 end; the germline J gene provides the rest. This chain connects TRBV5-1 to TRBJ2-2; 7 nucleotides agree with TRBD2. V was pared by 0 bases and J by 6 bases, with 11 bases of the junction left unmatched. The germline CDR1 and CDR2 sequences are SGHRS and YFSETQ. There are 17 residues in the CDR3. The CDR3 protein is CASSLVSSGAGPGELFF. CDR3 DNA, as far as it was read: TGCGCCAGCAGCTTGGTCTCCAGCGGGGCCGGCCCCGGGGAG.